This T cell receptor (beta chain) derives from a study of shared clonotypes between healthy human individuals. Study details: Per donor, CD8 memory used one plate, CD8 naive used two, CD4 memory used three and CD4 naive used three. Findings of the study overall: Four donors held around 5% of naive CD4 clonotypes in common.

The CDR3 spans 17 residues. V lost 0 bases to trimming and J lost 2 bases, with 19 bases between them. Per germline, CDR1 GTSNPN and CDR2 SVGIG (reference sequence). This clone has more than one count but fewer than ten. Its antigen is not identified. In the authors' methods: ImmunoSEQ only sent back junction sequences with no quality scores, so filtering was done differently. Clones were read by immunoSEQ multiplex PCR, and TCRdb kept only the in-frame ones, dropping some. V, J and clone size are taken as reported in that table, and D and trimming were inferred from the DNA itself. The table records 950,000 to 1,100,000 clones, about 74% of them present only once.

Specimen: memory CD4+ T cells sorted from blood. Stated subset: CD45RA-negative fraction. J is TRBJ2-5 and V is TRBV30; a weak D match, TRBD1 (5 bases). The sequence derives from a man younger than 35 in good health. The CDR3 loop reads CAWSVRRTTLSQETQYF. The CDR3 nucleotides read TGTGCCTGGAGTGTACGAAGGACAACCCTATCTCAAGAGACCCAGTACTTC. Full variable domain (remainder filled in from reference TRBV30 and TRBJ2-5): SQTIHQWPATLVQPVGSPLSLECTVEGTSNPNLYWYRQAAGRGLQLLFYSVGIGQISSEVPQNLSASRPQDRQFILSSKKLLLSDSGFYLCAWSVRRTTLSQETQYFGPGTRLLVL.